A single sample gave rise to the 6 T cell receptor beta chains below, sequenced in a study of technical replicates of blood from four donors. Sequenced by immunoSEQ multiplex PCR; TCRdb stores in-frame clones only, minus some. The sample lists approximately 6,900 clones, 90% to 96% occurring once. What was sequenced was PBMCs. Receptors were obtained from a human donor in good health.

The chain links TRBV5-1 to TRBJ2-5; 7 bases are shared with TRBD1. The CDR3 contains 14 residues. V lost 0 bases to trimming and J lost 4 bases; unmatched junction nucleotides: 3. In germline, CDR1 is SGHRS, CDR2 YFSETQ. The CDR3 bases are TGCGCCAGCAGCTTGGAGGGGGCTGGAGAGACCCAGTACTTC. It encodes CASSLEGAGETQYF. The full variable domain, its missing parts supplied by reference TRBV5-1 and TRBJ2-5, is KAGVTQTPRYLIKTRGQQVTLSCSPISGHRSVSWYQQTPGQGLQFLFEYFSETQRNKGNFPGRFSGRQFSNSRSEMNVSTLELGDSALYLCASSLEGAGETQYFGPGTRLLVL.

The rearrangement links TRBV19 to TRBJ2-2; D is possibly TRBD2 (5 bases). V was pared by 5 bases and J by 0 bases, with 13 bases between. The CDR3 length is 16 residues. Germline CDR1 and CDR2: LNHDA and SQIVND (reference sequence). In nucleotides, the CDR3 is TGTGCCAGTAGTGCCCGGAGGCAGACGAACACCGGGGAGCTGTTTTTT. This encodes CASSARRQTNTGELFF.

This rearrangement joins TRBV11-3 to TRBJ2-1; 7 bases are a match to TRBD2. The CDR3 runs 16 residues. V shed 1 base and J 1 base; nucleotides not matched to a gene: 4. Germline lookup yields CDR1 SGHNT and CDR2 YENEEA. The CDR3 protein is CASSLAGGASYNEQFF. CDR3 sequence (DNA): TGTGCCAGCAGCTTAGCGGGAGGAGCGTCCTACAATGAGCAGTTCTTC. Variable domain in full (rest from reference TRBV11-3 and TRBJ2-1): EAGVVQSPRYKIIEKKQPVAFWCNPISGHNTLYWYLQNLGQGPELLIRYENEEAVDDSQLPKDRFSAERLKGVDSTLKIQPAELGDSAVYLCASSLAGGASYNEQFFGPGTRLTVL.

The rearrangement joins TRBV11-1 to TRBJ2-2; TRBD1 is a possible D gene (5 bases). Germline V gene data show CDR1 as SGHAT and CDR2 as FQDESV (reference sequence). V lost 4 bases, J lost 5 bases, and 14 bases lay in between. This CDR3 spans 15 amino acids. CDR3: CASSSTWQGTGELFF. CDR3 DNA sequence: TGTGCCAGCAGCTCGACCTGGCAGGGAACCGGGGAGCTGTTTTTT.

The chain is built from TRBV2 and TRBJ2-7; 9 bases fit TRBD1. Germline V gene sequence: CDR1 SNHLY, CDR2 FYNNEI. After removal of 2 bases from V and 7 bases from J, the junction contained 9 bases not matched to a gene. The CDR3 extends over 15 amino acids. In DNA form, the CDR3 reads TGTGCCAGCAGTGAAAGGGGACAGGGTACAGGGGAGCAGTACTTC. Amino acid sequence: CASSERGQGTGEQYF.

This clone has more than one count but fewer than ten. The rearrangement links TRBV30 to TRBJ2-7; no definite D call. Trimming took off 0 bases at V and 8 bases at J, with 11 bases between the two ends. Germline V gives CDR1 GTSNPN, CDR2 SVGIG (reference sequence). CDR3 length equals 12 residues. The CDR3 DNA sequence: TGTGCCTGGAGTGTAACGGTCTCGAAGCAGTACTTC. Protein product: CAWSVTVSKQYF. The variable domain in full, completed from reference TRBV30 and TRBJ2-7, reads SQTIHQWPATLVQPVGSPLSLECTVEGTSNPNLYWYRQAAGRGLQLLFYSVGIGQISSEVPQNLSASRPQDRQFILSSKKLLLSDSGFYLCAWSVTVSKQYFGPGTRLTVT.